The 7 T cell receptor beta chains given below trace back to one sample, sequenced in a study of regulatory T cells in long-lasting Graves disease. Stated time point: newly diagnosed GD, antithyroid drugs for less than 3 months. The authors made the TCR library using RNA they extracted from PBMCs. Sequencing libraries for TCR beta were prepared with iRepertoire HTBI primers and Arm-PCR of CDR3 regions. TCRdb fed the multiplex PCR reads into MiXCR, producing one record per CDR3 protein. The table records 500,000 or so distinct CDR3 sequences, around 13% of them present only once. The same specimen was also included in a second study, on T cells in Graves' hyperthyroidism and ophthalmopathy.

The input for sequencing was peripheral blood mononuclear cells (PBMCs), taken at new diagnosis, from a patient treated with antithyroid drugs. The source of these receptors is a woman between 45 and 60 years old with Graves disease.

The chain combines TRBV2 with TRBJ2-7; 12 bases line up with TRBD2. Germline values: CDR1 SNHLY, CDR2 FYNNEI. Trimming removed 11 bases from V and 5 bases from J; junction bases left unmatched: 7. This CDR3 region has 13 residues. The CDR3 DNA follows: TGTGCCGGTAGTGGACTAGCGGGAAACGAGCAGTACTTC. Its protein is CAGSGLAGNEQYF.

At least ten counts were recorded for this clonotype. For the CDR3, the DNA is TGTGCCAGCAGTTTTTGGGCTAGATCCATGAAGGAGTACTTC. Amino acids: CASSFWARSMKEYF. The gene calls are TRBV12-3 or TRBV12-4 and TRBJ2-7; D is unclear. V gave up 3 bases and J gave up 11 bases, with 20 bases separating them. The length of the CDR3 is 14 residues.

This clonotype was counted at least ten times. The chain combines TRBV12-3 or TRBV12-4 with TRBJ2-1; maybe TRBD2 (6 bases). The germline V and J ends were trimmed by 2 bases and 9 bases, with 11 bases remaining between them. CDR3 length: 13 amino acids. CDR3: CASSLRGFSEQFF. The CDR3 coding sequence is TGTGCCAGCAGTTTACGGGGGTTCAGTGAGCAGTTCTTC.

This clonotype was detected many times. This rearrangement joins TRBV6-5 to TRBJ2-3; D is unclear. Between the trimmed V and J ends, which lost 2 bases and 4 bases, there was a span of 10 bases. The CDR3 sequence is 14 residues long. Germline V gene lookup returns CDR1 MNHEY and CDR2 SVGAGI. CDR3: CASSYDPLADTQYF. In nucleotides, the CDR3 is TGTGCCAGCAGTTACGATCCGCTGGCAGATACGCAGTATTTT.

This clonotype occurred many times. This chain joins TRBV2 and TRBJ1-5; no clear D. V dropped 7 bases and J dropped 1 base, with 11 bases sitting between them. CDR1 is SNHLY and CDR2 is FYNNEI in the germline V gene. The CDR3 spans 14 residues. The CDR3 loop reads CASNRQGSNQPQHF. The CDR3 region has the DNA TGTGCCAGCAACAGACAAGGGAGCAATCAGCCCCAGCATTTT.

This clonotype was detected ten times or more. The chain employs TRBV14 and TRBJ2-1; 9 bases are a match to TRBD1. Germline CDR1 reads SGHDN; CDR2 reads FVKESK. After removal of 4 bases from V and 6 bases from J, the junction contained 10 bases not matched to a gene. The CDR3 contains 16 residues. CDR3 in DNA: TGTGCCAGCAGCCGTCCCGGGACAGGGATGGGCAATGAGCAGTTCTTC. Translated: CASSRPGTGMGNEQFF.

There are a few counts of this clonotype. This chain links TRBV28 with TRBJ2-7; TRBD1 might be the D (6 bases). CDR1 and CDR2 from the germline V gene are MDHEN and SYDVKM. The CDR3 length is 15 residues. Trimming left V 6 bases short and J 2 bases short, with 17 bases between. The CDR3, as DNA: TGTGCCAGCAGCTCCACAGGGTTAATCCCCTACGAGCAGTACTTC. This sequence encodes CASSSTGLIPYEQYF.